The 6 T cell receptor beta chains below were found in one sample sequenced in a study of a mutant IDH1 vaccine in newly diagnosed glioma (dated by TCRdb to the early 2020s). Library creation used the immunoSEQ multiplex PCR assay. In TCRdb, the immuneACCESS table is reduced to in-frame sequences with V and J assigned. These tables do not hold every clone; where another copy was compared, an unresolved V gene accounts for under half, and the others remain unexplained. This sample holds 45,000 to 55,000 clones; 70% to 80% were observed only once. The ten most abundant clones make up 10% to 15% of the sample. These receptors lack a known antigen. The label giving this sample's time point can be read as: week 35, safety follow-up. Each vaccine dose, consisting of 300 ug of a 20-mer mutant IDH1 peptide in Montanide, was administered subcutaneously with topical imiquimod. The material was PBMCs, obtained from a glioma patient whose treatment included an IDH1 peptide vaccine. The source is a man aged 40-55 years with glioma.

This chain uses TRBV27 with TRBJ2-7; 9 nucleotides match TRBD1. V dropped 2 bases and J dropped 3; count of bases not matched to a gene: 2. Germline CDR1 and CDR2: MNHEY and SMNVEV (reference sequence). The CDR3 totals 14 residues. This CDR3 reads CASSLGTGNYEQYF. For the CDR3, the DNA is TGTGCCAGCAGTTTAGGGACAGGGAACTACGAGCAGTACTTC.

The rearrangement uses TRBV5-4 and TRBJ2-5, with TRBD2 matching 11 bases. The CDR3 length is 17 residues. Trimming cost V 0 bases and J 5 bases; bases outside gene matches: 9. Looked up from germline, CDR1 is SGHNT and CDR2 is YYREEE (reference sequence). CDR3 loop: CASSLGLAGLPGETQYF. DNA for the CDR3: TGTGCCAGCAGCTTGGGACTAGCGGGACTACCGGGGGAGACCCAGTACTTC.

The rearrangement uses TRBV28 and TRBJ1-3; tentative D call: TRBD1 (5 bases). Per germline, CDR1 MDHEN and CDR2 SYDVKM. The CDR3 has 18 residues. Trimming stripped 3 bases from V and 7 bases from J, with 25 bases between. The CDR3 DNA is TGTGCCAGCAGTTTCGTTGGGCTTTGGAGGGGCGGAGGCAACACCATATATTTT. It is translated as CASSFVGLWRGGGNTIYF.

V usage is TRBV5-8 and J usage is TRBJ2-5, with 7 bases identical to TRBD2. Germline values: CDR1 SGHTS, CDR2 YDEGEE. Unmatched junction bases numbered 7, after V lost 4 bases and J lost 7 bases. This CDR3 is 13 amino acids long. The CDR3 coding sequence is TGTGCCAGCAGCCCCGGGGAGGGAAGGACCCAGTACTTC. This translates into CASSPGEGRTQYF.

The sample holds one count of this clone. This chain connects TRBV6-5 to TRBJ1-1; D uncertain. CDR1 and CDR2 (germline): MNHEY, SVGAGI. Trimming removed 3 bases at V and 6 bases at J, with 11 bases between. The CDR3 sequence is 13 residues long. CDR3 DNA sequence: TGTGCCAGCAGTTATGAGGCGGGGTCTGAAGCTTTCTTT. Amino acid sequence: CASSYEAGSEAFF.

J is TRBJ2-2 and V is TRBV19; D might be TRBD2 (6 bases). The CDR3 is 14 amino acids. Trimming stripped 10 bases from V and 0 bases from J, with 12 bases between. Germline assignment: CDR1 LNHDA and CDR2 SQIVND (reference sequence). Here the CDR3 DNA reads TGTGCCACCGGAGGGGCAGCGAACACCGGGGAGCTGTTTTTT. Translating gives CATGGAANTGELFF.